This T cell receptor beta chain is from a study of cytomegalovirus exposure and HLA in healthy donors. Primers for the PCR totalled 60 Vbeta and 13 Jbeta. Here immunoSEQ multiplex PCR was the method, and the copy in TCRdb shows in-frame clones only, minus some. The sample gives around 100,000 clones, about 85% of which show up once; approximately 3.7% is in the top ten. General observations from the study: Across donors, sequencing depth was assumed by presence/absence analyses to be roughly uniform. Researchers reportedly found TCR beta sequences accurately predicted most subjects' HLA-A and HLA-B alleles.

The CDR3 has 14 amino acids. V shed 4 bases and J 3 bases; nucleotides not matched to a gene: 7. Germline values: CDR1 SGDLS, CDR2 YYNGEE. With regard to this clone: No antigen is known for it.

What was sequenced was PBMCs. The V call is TRBV9, the J call TRBJ2-7; 7 nucleotides align to TRBD1. The source is a female donor in good health and CMV-seropositive. CDR3 DNA sequence: TGTGCCAGCAGCTTCGGACAGGACGGCTACGAGCAGTACTTC. Translating gives CASSFGQDGYEQYF. Full variable domain (missing parts from reference TRBV9 and TRBJ2-7): DSGVTQTPKHLITATGQRVTLRCSPRSGDLSVYWYQQSLDQGLQFLIQYYNGEERAKGNILERFSAQQFPDLHSELNLSSLELGDSALYFCASSFGQDGYEQYFGPGTRLTVT.